Presented here are 32 T cell receptor beta chains from one specimen sequenced in a study of cytomegalovirus exposure and HLA in healthy donors. With 60 Vbeta and 13 Jbeta primers, the PCR was carried out. Data came from immunoSEQ multiplex PCR; TCRdb stores just in-frame clones and leaves some out. The data contain about 130,000 clones, approximately 78% of them seen just once; the ten biggest clones take up 3.6%. Sequences were obtained from PBMCs. These receptors originate from a man aged 35-49 years in good health and CMV-seronegative.

The chain links TRBV7-3 to TRBJ2-1; 9 nucleotides align to TRBD1. Germline CDR1 reads SGHTA; CDR2 reads FQGTGA. The trim removed 2 bases at V and 1 base at J, leaving 12 bases unmatched. The CDR3 totals 19 residues. The CDR3 spells CASSLYPPGQGFSYNEQFF. The CDR3 nucleotides are TGTGCCAGCAGCTTATATCCGCCGGGACAGGGATTTTCCTACAATGAGCAGTTCTTC.

The chain links TRBV7-9 to TRBJ1-4, with D possibly matching TRBD1 (6 bases). The germline CDR1 and CDR2 sequences are SEHNR and FQNEAQ (reference sequence). CDR3 length equals 14 residues. Trimming stripped 3 bases from V and 5 bases from J, with 10 bases between. In nucleotides, the CDR3 is TGTGCCAGCAGCTTGGACAGCGAGAATGAAAAACTGTTTTTT. Translated: CASSLDSENEKLFF. Variable domain in full (rest from reference TRBV7-9 and TRBJ1-4): DTGVSQNPRHKITKRGQNVTFRCDPISEHNRLYWYRQTLGQGPEFLTYFQNEAQLEKSRLLSDRFSAERPKGSFSTLEIQRTEQGDSAMYLCASSLDSENEKLFFGSGTQLSVL.

This clone was counted between two and nine times. The chain carries TRBV28 and TRBJ1-5; 7 nucleotides line up with TRBD1. Unmatched junction bases numbered 4, after V lost 6 bases and J lost 2 bases. This CDR3 contains 14 residues. Germline-derived CDR1 and CDR2 are MDHEN and SYDVKM. CDR3 DNA sequence: TGTGCCAGCAGCCCACAGGGGCGCAATCAGCCCCAGCATTTT. Protein: CASSPQGRNQPQHF.

This clone was detected a few times. J is TRBJ1-1 and V is TRBV6-5; no clear D. The V gene's germline CDR1 is MNHEY and CDR2 SVGAGI. The ends were cut back, 6 bases at V and 5 bases at J, with 13 bases in the middle. CDR3 length: 13 amino acids. CDR3 sequence (DNA): TGTGCCAGCAGGCCCCCAGTATTTACTGAAGCTTTCTTT. Translated: CASRPPVFTEAFF.

The rearrangement uses TRBV7-2 and TRBJ1-5, with TRBD1 as a possible D gene (5 bases). This CDR3 has 15 amino acids. Trimming pared 4 bases from V and 3 bases from J, leaving 13 bases between. Looked up from germline, CDR1 is SGHTA and CDR2 is FQGNSA. The CDR3 DNA sequence: TGTGCCAGCAGCTCCTTGGGGCACTTCAATCAGCCCCAGCATTTT. It encodes CASSSLGHFNQPQHF.

The J gene is TRBJ2-7, the V gene TRBV6-5; D remains unclear. Germline V CDR1 and CDR2: MNHEY, SVGAGI. V lost 8 bases, J lost 1 base, and 9 bases lay in between. This CDR3 is 12 amino acids long. The CDR3 DNA is TGTGCCAGCGTAGACAATTCCTACGAGCAGTACTTC. Protein product: CASVDNSYEQYF.

This clone was observed a single time. The rearrangement links TRBV21-1 to TRBJ1-2; TRBD1 is taken as the D call from the table, unchecked against the DNA. TRBV21-1 is a documented pseudogene. The CDR3 covers 12 residues. CDR3 region: CASPGTGDGYTF. In nucleotides, the CDR3 is TGTGCCAGCCCGGGAACAGGGGATGGCTACACCTTC.

In this sample, this clone turned up a few times. J is TRBJ2-6 and V is TRBV13, with D possibly TRBD2 on 5 matching bases. The germline V gene encodes CDR1 PRHDT and CDR2 FYEKMQ (reference sequence). This CDR3 is built from 18 residues. Trimming removed 5 bases at V and 3 bases at J, with 20 bases between. CDR3 loop: CASSRAEGSSGGANVLTF. The CDR3 nucleotides are TGTGCCAGCAGCCGAGCTGAAGGGAGTTCTGGTGGGGCCAACGTCCTGACTTTC.

The rearrangement uses TRBV2 and TRBJ1-2; D gene unclear. Trimming took off 3 bases at V and 4 bases at J, with 15 bases between the two ends. This CDR3 is 15 amino acids long. Germline V gene data show CDR1 as SNHLY and CDR2 as FYNNEI. Here the CDR3 reads CASSENSQLTYGYTF. The CDR3 region has the DNA TGTGCCAGCAGTGAGAACAGCCAGCTCACCTATGGCTACACCTTC.

In this sample, this clone turned up once. The V gene is TRBV6-1, the J gene TRBJ2-6, with 7 bases that match TRBD1. The CDR3 spans 15 residues. CDR1 is MNHNS and CDR2 is SASEGT in the germline V gene. J was trimmed by 4 bases and V by 6 bases; bases with no gene match: 6. This chain's CDR3 is CASRSDRAGANVLTF. The CDR3 DNA sequence: TGTGCCAGCAGGTCCGACAGGGCGGGGGCCAACGTCCTGACTTTC.

Comment on this clone: The same CDR3 is also encoded by other DNA sequences in this sample. This chain links TRBV7-8 with TRBJ1-1; D is undetermined. Germline V lookup: CDR1 SGHVS, CDR2 FQNEAQ. CDR3 length: 14 amino acids. V was pared by 1 base and J by 1 base, with 7 bases between. The CDR3 sequence: CASSLVGGNTEAFF. The CDR3 DNA is TGTGCCAGCAGCTTAGTGGGAGGGAACACTGAAGCTTTCTTT.

Here the CDR3 DNA reads TGTGCCAGCAGCCAACCCGGGGGGGACACTGAAGCTTTCTTT. Its translation is CASSQPGGDTEAFF. The chain has TRBV7-9 and TRBJ1-1; D is perhaps TRBD1 (5 bases). This CDR3 region has 14 residues. Germline-derived CDR1 and CDR2 are SEHNR and FQNEAQ (reference sequence). Deletions cut 5 bases from V and 3 bases from J, with 13 bases between. Using reference TRBV7-9 and TRBJ1-1 for the parts outside the CDR3, the full variable domain is DTGVSQNPRHKITKRGQNVTFRCDPISEHNRLYWYRQTLGQGPEFLTYFQNEAQLEKSRLLSDRFSAERPKGSFSTLEIQRTEQGDSAMYLCASSQPGGDTEAFFGQGTRLTVV.

This sequence joins TRBV5-1 and TRBJ2-5, with 9 bases aligning to TRBD1. The J call may be wrong; the DNA end is better matched by TRBJ2-7. The CDR3 length is 15 residues. From germline, CDR1 is SGHRS and CDR2 YFSETQ. The chain's CDR3 is CASRRPGQGAYEQYF. The CDR3 region has the DNA TGCGCCAGCAGGCGACCGGGACAGGGTGCCTACGAGCAGTACTTC.

The sample holds a few counts of this clone. This chain uses TRBV7-2 with TRBJ2-6, with D uncertain. V shed 5 bases and J shed 4 bases, with 15 bases lying between them. Germline CDR1 is SGHTA and CDR2 is FQGNSA. This CDR3 has 16 residues. The CDR3 loop is CASSPSLSMGANVLTF. CDR3 DNA: TGTGCCAGCAGCCCGTCCCTGAGTATGGGGGCCAACGTCCTGACTTTC.

The V and J genes are TRBV30 and TRBJ1-2; 8 nucleotides agree with TRBD1. CDR3 length equals 17 residues. CDR1 is GTSNPN, CDR2 SVGIG, per germline (reference sequence). V lost 0 bases, J lost 7 bases, and 16 bases stayed unmatched. CDR3 DNA: TGTGCCTGGAGTGTAAAGGGGACAGGACATCCGGAGGGTGGCTACACCTTC. Translating gives CAWSVKGTGHPEGGYTF.

The V gene is TRBV27, the J gene TRBJ2-7; a possible D gene is TRBD1 (6 bases). The germline gives CDR1 MNHEY, CDR2 SMNVEV (reference sequence). Trimming removed 0 bases at V and 4 bases at J, with 10 bases between. The CDR3 length is 14 residues. CDR3 coding DNA: TGTGCCAGCAGTTTATCACAGGGAATGTACGAGCAGTACTTC. Translating it yields CASSLSQGMYEQYF.

The sample holds a few counts of this clone. The chain couples TRBV21-1 to TRBJ1-1. TRBV21-1 is listed as a pseudogene. The CDR3 is 13 amino acids. In nucleotides, the CDR3 is TGTGCCAGCAGCTTTTCGGGAGGTCCTGAAGCTTTCTTT. It yields the protein CASSFSGGPEAFF.

The chain employs TRBV28 and TRBJ1-2; no reliable D call. Germline CDR1 reads MDHEN; CDR2 reads SYDVKM. The CDR3 is 12 residues long. Trimming removed 4 bases at V and 5 bases at J, with 8 bases between. The CDR3 sequence is CASSSGMYGYTF. The CDR3 DNA reads TGTGCCAGCAGTTCCGGGATGTATGGCTACACCTTC.

This clone was seen a single time. One end of the junction varies from germline; a read error may be responsible. V and J are TRBV5-8 and TRBJ1-1; D might be TRBD1 (5 bases). CDR3 length equals 14 residues. Germline V gives CDR1 SGHTS, CDR2 YDEGEE. This CDR3 reads CANSLAGRISEAFF. The DNA of the CDR3 is TGTGCCAACAGCTTAGCGGGACGGATAAGTGAAGCTTTCTTT.

The chain has TRBV5-1 and TRBJ1-5; possibly TRBD1 for D (6 bases). V was trimmed by 4 bases and J by 4 bases, leaving 12 bases between them. CDR1 and CDR2 from the germline V gene are SGHRS and YFSETQ. The CDR3 spans 14 residues. The CDR3 DNA reads TGCGCCAGCAGCCCCGGACAGCAAAATCAGCCCCAGCATTTT. As protein: CASSPGQQNQPQHF.

This chain joins TRBV7-2 and TRBJ2-2, with TRBD1 matching 7 bases. From germline, CDR1 is SGHTA and CDR2 FQGNSA. The CDR3 extends over 17 amino acids. The V gene end was trimmed by 2 bases and the J gene end by 0 bases; junction bases not matched to a gene: 6. CDR3: CASSLSGTVPNTGELFF. The CDR3 coding sequence is TGTGCCAGCAGCTTATCTGGGACAGTTCCGAACACCGGGGAGCTGTTTTTT.

In its sample, this clone was seen a few times. The chain recombines TRBV2 with TRBJ1-5, with D maybe TRBD1 (6 bases). The germline gives CDR1 SNHLY, CDR2 FYNNEI. The CDR3 runs 13 residues. Trimming removed 6 bases at V and 3 bases at J, with 9 bases between. DNA for the CDR3: TGTGCCAGCAGCGGACAGACCAATCAGCCCCAGCATTTT. Protein: CASSGQTNQPQHF.

V gene TRBV27 combines with J gene TRBJ2-5, with TRBD1 matching over 12 bases. Matching the DNA end better, TRBJ2-7 makes the J call doubtful. There are 15 residues in the CDR3. Looked up from germline, CDR1 is MNHEY and CDR2 is SMNVEV (reference sequence). CDR3 bases: TGTGCCAGCAGTTTCATTGGGACAGGGGGCGGCGAGCAGTACTTC. It codes for CASSFIGTGGGEQYF.

The rearrangement links TRBV13 to TRBJ2-3; tentative D call: TRBD1 (6 bases). Germline CDR1 and CDR2: PRHDT and FYEKMQ (reference sequence). Trimming took off 5 bases at V and 4 bases at J, with 10 bases between the two ends. The length of the CDR3 is 13 residues. CDR3: CASSNRQADTQYF. The CDR3 DNA follows: TGTGCCAGCAGCAACCGACAGGCAGATACGCAGTATTTT.

Turning to this clone: Other DNA sequences of this sample code for an identical CDR3. The chain combines TRBV7-2 with TRBJ2-7, with D unclear. Germline V gene lookup returns CDR1 SGHTA and CDR2 FQGNSA. Trimming removed 6 bases at V and 2 bases at J, with 5 bases between. The CDR3 length is 11 residues. The DNA for the CDR3 is TGTGCCAGCAGTTCTACCTACGAGCAGTACTTC. It is translated as CASSSTYEQYF.

This rearrangement joins TRBV7-8 to TRBJ2-7; 9 bases agree with TRBD2. Trimming took 4 bases from V and 0 from J; bases not matched to a gene: 1. CDR3 length: 14 amino acids. Per germline, CDR1 SGHVS and CDR2 FQNEAQ. CDR3 in amino acids: CASSWTSDSYEQYF. The CDR3 DNA reads as TGTGCCAGCAGCTGGACTAGCGACTCCTACGAGCAGTACTTC.

The CDR3 nucleotides read TGTGCCAGCAGTTACTCCGGGACAGGGGGCACCCAGGTGTTCTTC. Translated: CASSYSGTGGTQVFF. The chain is built from TRBV6-5 and TRBJ2-1, with 12 nucleotides matching TRBD1. This CDR3 is 15 amino acids long. J was trimmed by 15 bases and V by 0 bases; bases with no gene match: 9. Looked up from germline, CDR1 is MNHEY and CDR2 is SVGAGI.

This clone showed up just once. V and J are TRBV30 and TRBJ1-2; perhaps TRBD1 as D (6 bases). The CDR3 totals 12 residues. With 5 bases removed from V and 6 bases from J, the gap between germline ends came to 13 bases. Germline values: CDR1 GTSNPN, CDR2 SVGIG (reference sequence). CDR3: CAWVDRRNGYTF. CDR3 coding DNA: TGTGCCTGGGTAGACAGGAGAAATGGCTACACCTTC.

The chain has TRBV7-9 and TRBJ2-3, with TRBD1 identical over 8 bases. Germline CDR1 is SEHNR and CDR2 is FQNEAQ (reference sequence). With V trimmed by 4 bases and J by 7 bases, 16 bases remained unmatched. The CDR3 contains 17 residues. The CDR3 is CASSSTVSGTGGYTQYF. CDR3 DNA: TGTGCCAGCAGCTCGACCGTCTCCGGGACAGGCGGCTATACGCAGTATTTT.

The CDR3 nucleotides are TGTGCCAGCAGTACCCGCGGAGGGGCAGATACGCAGTATTTT. This gives the protein CASSTRGGADTQYF. The chain carries TRBV27 and TRBJ2-3, with D possibly being TRBD2 (6 bases). V was trimmed by 5 bases and J by 4 bases, leaving 13 bases between them. The germline V gene has CDR1 MNHEY and CDR2 SMNVEV (reference sequence). The CDR3 length is 14 residues.

The V call is TRBV4-3, the J call TRBJ2-1; D perhaps matches TRBD1 (6 bases). Trimming cost V 2 bases and J 6 bases, with 8 bases left between them. Germline loops: CDR1 LGHNA, CDR2 YSLEER. The CDR3 covers 13 residues. The chain's CDR3 is CASSQKGVNEQFF. DNA for the CDR3: TGCGCCAGCAGCCAAAAGGGGGTCAATGAGCAGTTCTTC.

This clone was observed a handful of times. The chain joins TRBV12-5 to TRBJ2-7; 7 nucleotides align to TRBD1. Germline V gene sequence: CDR1 LGHNT, CDR2 FRNRAP. The CDR3 extends over 17 amino acids. The trim removed 2 bases at V and 3 bases at J, leaving 13 bases unmatched. Written as DNA, the CDR3 is TGTGCTAGTGGTTTGCGTCGAGGGGACAGAGACAACTACGAGCAGTACTTC. This codes for CASGLRRGDRDNYEQYF. The full variable domain, its missing parts supplied by reference TRBV12-5 and TRBJ2-7, is DARVTQTPRHKVTEMGQEVTMRCQPILGHNTVFWYRQTMMQGLELLAYFRNRAPLDDSGMPKDRFSAEMPDATLATLKIQPSEPRDSAVYFCASGLRRGDRDNYEQYFGPGTRLTVT.